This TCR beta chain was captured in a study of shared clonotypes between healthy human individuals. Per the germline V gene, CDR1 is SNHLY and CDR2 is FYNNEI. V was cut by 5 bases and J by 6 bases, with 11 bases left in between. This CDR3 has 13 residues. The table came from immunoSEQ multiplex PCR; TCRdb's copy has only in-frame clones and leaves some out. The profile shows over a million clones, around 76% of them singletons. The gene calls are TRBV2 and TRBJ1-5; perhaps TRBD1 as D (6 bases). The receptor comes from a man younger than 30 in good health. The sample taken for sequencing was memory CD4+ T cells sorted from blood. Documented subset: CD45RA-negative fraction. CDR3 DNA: TGTGCCAGCAGTTCGGCCAGGGGTCAGCCCCAGCATTTT. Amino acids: CASSSARGQPQHF.